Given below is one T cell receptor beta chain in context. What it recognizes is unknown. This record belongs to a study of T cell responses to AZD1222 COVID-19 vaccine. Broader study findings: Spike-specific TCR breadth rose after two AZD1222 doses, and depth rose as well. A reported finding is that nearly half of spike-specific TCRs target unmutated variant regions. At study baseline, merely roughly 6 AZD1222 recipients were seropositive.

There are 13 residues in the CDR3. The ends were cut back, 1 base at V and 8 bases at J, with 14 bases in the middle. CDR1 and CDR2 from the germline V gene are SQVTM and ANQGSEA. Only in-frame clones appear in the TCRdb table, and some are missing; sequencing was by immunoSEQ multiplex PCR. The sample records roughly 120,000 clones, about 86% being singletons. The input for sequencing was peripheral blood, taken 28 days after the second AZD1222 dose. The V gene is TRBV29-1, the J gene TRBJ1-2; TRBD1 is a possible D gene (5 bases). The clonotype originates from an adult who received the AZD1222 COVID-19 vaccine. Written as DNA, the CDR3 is TGCAGCGTTGAAGGGGAGCAGGGTTGGGGCTACACCTTC. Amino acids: CSVEGEQGWGYTF.